The TCR beta chain described here comes from a study of beta chain features in type 1 diabetes. About this clone itself: Its antigen is currently unknown.

Regarding the study as a whole: Type 1 diabetes patients showed a moderate but significant shortening of TCRB CDR3s in all four CD4+ subsets.

The V and J ends lost 2 bases and 7 bases, in that order; junction bases with no gene match: 5. In germline, CDR1 is SEHNR, CDR2 FQNEAQ (reference sequence). This CDR3 has 15 amino acids. Reverse transcribing all isolated RNA meant expressed TCRB transcripts were sequenced. Data came from immunoSEQ multiplex PCR; TCRdb stores just in-frame clones and leaves some out. The top ten hold about 0.027% of the sample, which has 250,000 or so clones, just over 20% seen once. The specimen was naive CD4+ T cells from blood. The chain links TRBV7-9 to TRBJ2-1; 10 nucleotides match TRBD2. The receptor comes from a woman in her thirties or forties with type 1 diabetes. The CDR3, as DNA: TGTGCCAGCAGCTTACAGCGGGAGGGCCGGAATGAGCAGTTCTTC. It encodes CASSLQREGRNEQFF. The full variable domain, completed using reference TRBV7-9 and TRBJ2-1, is DTGVSQNPRHKITKRGQNVTFRCDPISEHNRLYWYRQTLGQGPEFLTYFQNEAQLEKSRLLSDRFSAERPKGSFSTLEIQRTEQGDSAMYLCASSLQREGRNEQFFGPGTRLTVL.